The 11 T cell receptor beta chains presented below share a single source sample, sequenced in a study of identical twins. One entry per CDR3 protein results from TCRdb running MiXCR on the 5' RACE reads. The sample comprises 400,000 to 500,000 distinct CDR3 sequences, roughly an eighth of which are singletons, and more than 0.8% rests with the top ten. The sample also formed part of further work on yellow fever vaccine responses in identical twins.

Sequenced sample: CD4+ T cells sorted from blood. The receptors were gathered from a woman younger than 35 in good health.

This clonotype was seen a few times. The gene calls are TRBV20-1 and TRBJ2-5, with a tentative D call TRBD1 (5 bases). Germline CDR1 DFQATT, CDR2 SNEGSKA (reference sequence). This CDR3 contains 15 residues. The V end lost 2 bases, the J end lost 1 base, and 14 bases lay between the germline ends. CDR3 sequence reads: CSARRRVGGQETQYF. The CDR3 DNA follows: TGCAGTGCTAGACGCAGGGTTGGCGGCCAAGAGACCCAGTACTTC.

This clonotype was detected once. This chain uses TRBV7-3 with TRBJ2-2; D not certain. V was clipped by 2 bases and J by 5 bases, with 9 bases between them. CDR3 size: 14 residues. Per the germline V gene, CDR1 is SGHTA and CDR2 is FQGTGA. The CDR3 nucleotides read TGTGCCAGCAGCTTATTAGCTTTAACCGGGGAGCTGTTTTTT. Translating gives CASSLLALTGELFF. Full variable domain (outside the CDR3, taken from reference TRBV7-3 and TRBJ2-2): GAGVSQTPSNKVTEKGKYVELRCDPISGHTALYWYRQSLGQGPEFLIYFQGTGAADDSGLPNDRFFAVRPEGSVSTLKIQRTERGDSAVYLCASSLLALTGELFFGEGSRLTVL.

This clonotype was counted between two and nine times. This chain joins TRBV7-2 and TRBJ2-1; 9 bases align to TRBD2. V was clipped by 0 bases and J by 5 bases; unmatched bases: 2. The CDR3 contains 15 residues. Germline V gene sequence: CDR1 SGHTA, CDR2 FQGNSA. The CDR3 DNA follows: TGTGCCAGCAGCTTAGCTAGCGGGAGCGACAATGAGCAGTTCTTC. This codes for CASSLASGSDNEQFF.

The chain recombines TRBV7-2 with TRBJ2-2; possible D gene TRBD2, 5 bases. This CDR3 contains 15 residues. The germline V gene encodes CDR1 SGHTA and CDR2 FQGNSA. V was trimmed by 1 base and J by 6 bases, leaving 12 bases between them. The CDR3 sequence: CASSLVSERAGELFF. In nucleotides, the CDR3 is TGTGCCAGCAGCTTAGTGTCAGAGAGGGCCGGGGAGCTGTTTTTT.

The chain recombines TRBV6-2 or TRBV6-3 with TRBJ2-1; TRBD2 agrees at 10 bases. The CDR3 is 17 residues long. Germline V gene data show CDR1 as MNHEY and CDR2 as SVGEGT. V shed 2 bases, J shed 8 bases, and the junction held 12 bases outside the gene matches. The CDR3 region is CASSYATGTSARHEQFF. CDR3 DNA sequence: TGTGCCAGCAGTTACGCCACCGGGACTAGCGCGAGGCATGAGCAGTTCTTC.

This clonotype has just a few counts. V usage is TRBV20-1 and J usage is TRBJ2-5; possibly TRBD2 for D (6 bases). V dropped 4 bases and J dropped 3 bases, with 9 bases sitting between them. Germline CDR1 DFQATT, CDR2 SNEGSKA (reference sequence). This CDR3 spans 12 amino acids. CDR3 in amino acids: CSATPGEETQYF. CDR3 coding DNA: TGCAGTGCTACCCCGGGGGAAGAGACCCAGTACTTC.

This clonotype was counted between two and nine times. DNA of the CDR3: TGTGCCAGCGGGCGGGGGGTTCAAGAGACCCAGTACTTC. This translates into CASGRGVQETQYF. This rearrangement joins TRBV6-1 to TRBJ2-5; 8 bases line up with TRBD2. There are 13 residues in the CDR3. Germline CDR1 and CDR2: MNHNS and SASEGT. With V trimmed by 8 bases and J by 2 bases, 4 bases remained unmatched.

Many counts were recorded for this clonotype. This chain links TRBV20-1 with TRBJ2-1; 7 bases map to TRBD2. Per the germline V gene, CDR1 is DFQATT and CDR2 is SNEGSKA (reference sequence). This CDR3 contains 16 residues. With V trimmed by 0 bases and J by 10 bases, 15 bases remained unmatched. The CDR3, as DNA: TGCAGTGCTAGAGATCCTAGCCTCACTAGCGATCGCGAGCAGTTCTTC. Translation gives CSARDPSLTSDREQFF.

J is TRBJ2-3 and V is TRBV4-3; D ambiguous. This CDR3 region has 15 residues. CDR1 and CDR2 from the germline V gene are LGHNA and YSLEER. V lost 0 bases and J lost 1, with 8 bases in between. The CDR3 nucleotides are TGCGCCAGCAGCCAAGATCTCCTGGGCACAGATACGCAGTATTTT. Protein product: CASSQDLLGTDTQYF.

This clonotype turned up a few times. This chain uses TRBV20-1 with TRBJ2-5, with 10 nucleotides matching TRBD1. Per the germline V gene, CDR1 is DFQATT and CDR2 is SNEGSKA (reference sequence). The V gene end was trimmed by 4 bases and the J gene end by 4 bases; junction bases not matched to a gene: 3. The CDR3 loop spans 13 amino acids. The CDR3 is CSAIRTGGETQYF. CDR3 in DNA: TGCAGTGCTATAAGGACAGGGGGAGAGACCCAGTACTTC.

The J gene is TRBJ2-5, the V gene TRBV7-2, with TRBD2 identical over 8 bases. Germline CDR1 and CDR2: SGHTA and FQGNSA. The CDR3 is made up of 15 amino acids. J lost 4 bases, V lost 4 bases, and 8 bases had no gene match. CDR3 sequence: CASSSQTGGGETQYF. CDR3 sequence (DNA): TGTGCCAGCAGCTCCCAGACGGGAGGGGGAGAGACCCAGTACTTC.